These T cell receptor beta chains were read from a single sample in a study of blood T cell repertoires in COVID-19. Sequencing used immunoSEQ multiplex PCR; TCRdb keeps in-frame clones, though not all of them. The data contain about 200,000 clones, roughly 90% of them seen just once; the ten biggest clones take up around 0.5%. Material: peripheral blood. The receptors shown here come from a man between 45 and 60 years old with acute or convalescent COVID-19. The CDR3 runs from the conserved cysteine through the conserved F or W. The D gene is left open where the match is weak. Where a row states a size, it is once, few, many or the class of an expanded clone; other rows omit it.

d_call | j_call | clone_size | v_call | cdr3_aa | cdr3_nt
TRBD2 | TRBJ2-3 | once | TRBV2 | CASSEAGGGGNTDTQYF | TGTGCCAGCAGTGAAGCGGGAGGCGGGGGGAACACAGATACGCAGTATTTT
TRBD1 | TRBJ2-1 | once | TRBV27 | CASSIPGTAYNEQFF | TGTGCCAGCAGTATACCCGGGACAGCCTACAATGAGCAGTTCTTC
- | TRBJ2-7 | - | TRBV5-1 | CASSSAYEQYF | TGCGCCAGCAGCTCGGCCTACGAGCAGTACTTC
- | TRBJ1-5 | - | TRBV19 | CASTPRGPDLYSNQPQHF | TGTGCCAGTACCCCCCGAGGGCCCGACCTCTATAGCAATCAGCCCCAGCATTTT
TRBD1 | TRBJ1-5 | - | TRBV7-2 | CASSTLTGGNQPQHF | TGTGCCAGCAGCACTTTGACAGGGGGCAATCAGCCCCAGCATTTT
- | TRBJ2-2 | - | TRBV18 | CASSPQGTGELFF | TGTGCCAGCTCCCCTCAGGGCACCGGGGAGCTGTTTTTT
TRBD1 | TRBJ1-3 | - | TRBV4-1 | CASSQVTTGNTIYF | TGCGCCAGCAGCCAAGTCACGACAGGGAACACCATATATTTT
TRBD1 | TRBJ1-4 | - | TRBV9 | CASSPTGGIEEKLFF | TGTGCCAGCAGCCCGACAGGGGGCATAGAGGAAAAACTGTTTTTT
TRBD2 | TRBJ2-1 | - | TRBV20-1 | CSASRLAGLSYNEQFF | TGCAGTGCTAGTCGACTAGCGGGACTCTCCTACAATGAGCAGTTCTTC
- | TRBJ2-3 | once | TRBV7-5 | CVRTRVLDTQYF | TGTGTCAGAACCCGTGTCCTAGATACGCAGTATTTT
- | TRBJ1-5 | - | TRBV7-2 | CASSLGGATAQHF | TGTGCCAGCAGCTTAGGTGGGGCGACAGCCCAGCATTTT
TRBD1 | TRBJ1-6 | - | TRBV29-1 | CSGIDRGGSYNSPLHF | TGCAGCGGGATTGACAGGGGTGGCTCCTATAATTCACCCCTCCACTTT
- | TRBJ2-4 | - | TRBV3-1/TRBV3-2 | CASSQESDNAKNIQYF | TGTGCCAGCAGCCAAGAGTCGGACAATGCCAAAAACATTCAGTACTTC
TRBD1 | TRBJ1-4 | - | TRBV13 | CASTLQGGEKLFF | TGTGCCAGCACCCTACAGGGGGGTGAAAAACTGTTTTTT
TRBD1 | TRBJ2-2 | - | TRBV5-1 | CASNEQGSGELFF | TGCGCCAGCAACGAACAGGGGTCCGGGGAGCTGTTTTTT
TRBD1 | TRBJ2-6 | - | TRBV18 | CASSPLAPGGHLSGANVLTF | TGTGCCAGCTCACCACTTGCGCCAGGGGGCCACCTCTCTGGGGCCAACGTCCTGACTTTC
- | TRBJ2-7 | - | TRBV19 | CASTTGQGYEQYF | TGTGCCAGTACCACAGGTCAGGGCTACGAGCAGTACTTC
TRBD1 | TRBJ1-2 | - | TRBV28 | CASGGTDGYTF | TGTGCCAGCGGGGGGACAGATGGCTACACCTTC
- | TRBJ2-2 | - | TRBV6-5 | CASIGQFAGELFF | TGTGCCAGCATTGGACAGTTCGCCGGGGAGCTGTTTTTT
- | TRBJ2-5 | - | TRBV19 | CASSMGDIGGQETQYF | TGTGCCAGTAGTATGGGTGACATCGGTGGACAAGAGACCCAGTACTTC
- | TRBJ1-5 | - | TRBV3-1/TRBV3-2 | CASSQTWGGGNQPQHF | TGTGCCAGCAGCCAAACCTGGGGGGGTGGCAATCAGCCCCAGCATTTT
- | TRBJ2-5 | - | TRBV12-3/TRBV12-4 | CASSFLERETQYF | TGTGCCAGCAGTTTTTTGGAGCGGGAGACCCAGTACTTC